These T cell receptor beta chains were read from a single sample in a study of blood T cell repertoires in COVID-19. This table comes from immunoSEQ multiplex PCR, and its TCRdb copy is limited to in-frame clones, with some not included. The profile shows around 330,000 clones, 88% of them singletons. The sample taken for sequencing was peripheral blood. Receptors were obtained from a woman aged 25 to 39 with COVID-19, enrolled during active disease. CDR3s include the opening cysteine and the closing phenylalanine or tryptophan. A D gene is named only where the DNA matches it firmly. Clone size appears in some rows only: once, few, many, or a class for an expanded clone.

V gene	J gene	clone size	D gene	CDR3 DNA	CDR3 protein
TRBV7-6	TRBJ2-5	once	TRBD2	TGTGCCAGCAGCTTACCTCTAGCGGGGGGGCGAGAGACCCAGTACTTC	CASSLPLAGGRETQYF
TRBV7-3	TRBJ1-2	NA	NA	TGTGCCAGCAGCGACGCGGGAGGCTATGGCTACACCTTC	CASSDAGGYGYTF
TRBV4-1	TRBJ2-1	NA	NA	TGCGCCAGCAGCCAAGCATGGGGGCAGACTAATGAGCAGTTCTTC	CASSQAWGQTNEQFF
TRBV7-2	TRBJ2-2	NA	TRBD2	TGTGCCAGCAGCCTACTAGCGGGGCCCGGGGAGCTGTTTTTT	CASSLLAGPGELFF
TRBV7-9	TRBJ1-5	NA	NA	TGTGCCAGCAGCTTGGCGGGCGATCAGCCCCAGCATTTT	CASSLAGDQPQHF
TRBV6-4	TRBJ1-2	NA	NA	TGTGCCAGCAGTGAATTGGGGGGGAGATCTAACTATGGCTACACCTTC	CASSELGGRSNYGYTF
TRBV6-5	TRBJ2-5	NA	TRBD2	TGTGCCAGCAGTTTTAGCGGGGGTTTACAAGAGACCCAGTACTTC	CASSFSGGLQETQYF
TRBV19	TRBJ2-6	NA	NA	TGTGCCAGTAGAAGACTCAGCTCTGGGGCCAACGTCCTGACTTTC	CASRRLSSGANVLTF
TRBV3-1/TRBV3-2	TRBJ2-3	NA	NA	TGTGCCAGCAGCCACCTCACAGATACGCAGTATTTT	CASSHLTDTQYF
TRBV4-1	TRBJ2-3	NA	NA	TGCGCCAGCAGCCAATCGGGTAGCGGAGATACGCAGTATTTT	CASSQSGSGDTQYF
TRBV7-2	TRBJ2-1	few	TRBD2	TGTGCCAGCAGCGCCGGCGGGGGGGCATACAATGAGCAGTTCTTC	CASSAGGGAYNEQFF
TRBV7-9	TRBJ1-5	NA	NA	TGTGCCAGCAGCTTTTTAAATCAGCCCCAGCATTTT	CASSFLNQPQHF
TRBV7-9	TRBJ1-1	NA	NA	TGTGCCAGCAGCCCCCAAGGGACAGAAGCTTTCTTT	CASSPQGTEAFF
TRBV9	TRBJ2-2	NA	TRBD2	TGTGCCAGCAGCCTCCGACGAGCGGGGTTTCGGACCGGGGAGCTGTTTTTT	CASSLRRAGFRTGELFF
TRBV9	TRBJ1-6	few	NA	TGTGCCAGCAGCGTAGGGGCAGGGCTTGGGTCACCCCTCCACTTT	CASSVGAGLGSPLHF
TRBV11-2	TRBJ2-1	NA	NA	TGTGCCAGCAGCTTAGATTTGCGGGAGCAGTTCTTC	CASSLDLREQFF
TRBV7-9	TRBJ1-1	NA	NA	TGTGCCAGCAGCTTAGTTGGACAGATGAACACTGAAGCTTTCTTT	CASSLVGQMNTEAFF
TRBV7-9	TRBJ2-5	NA	NA	TGTGCCAGCAGCCCCCCCCTGGCAGACTACCAAGAGACCCAGTACTTC	CASSPPLADYQETQYF